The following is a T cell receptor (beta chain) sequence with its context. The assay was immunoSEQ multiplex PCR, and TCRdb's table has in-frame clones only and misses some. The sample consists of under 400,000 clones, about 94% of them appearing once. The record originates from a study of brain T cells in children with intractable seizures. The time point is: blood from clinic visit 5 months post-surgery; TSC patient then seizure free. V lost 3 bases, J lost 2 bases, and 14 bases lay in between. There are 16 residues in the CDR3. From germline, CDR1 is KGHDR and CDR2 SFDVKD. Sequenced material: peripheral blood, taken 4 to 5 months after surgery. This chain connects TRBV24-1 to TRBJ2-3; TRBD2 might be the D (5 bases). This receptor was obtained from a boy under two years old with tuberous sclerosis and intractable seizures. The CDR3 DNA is TGTGCCACCAGTGATCCGGACCAGCGGTTCACAGATACGCAGTATTTT. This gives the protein CATSDPDQRFTDTQYF.